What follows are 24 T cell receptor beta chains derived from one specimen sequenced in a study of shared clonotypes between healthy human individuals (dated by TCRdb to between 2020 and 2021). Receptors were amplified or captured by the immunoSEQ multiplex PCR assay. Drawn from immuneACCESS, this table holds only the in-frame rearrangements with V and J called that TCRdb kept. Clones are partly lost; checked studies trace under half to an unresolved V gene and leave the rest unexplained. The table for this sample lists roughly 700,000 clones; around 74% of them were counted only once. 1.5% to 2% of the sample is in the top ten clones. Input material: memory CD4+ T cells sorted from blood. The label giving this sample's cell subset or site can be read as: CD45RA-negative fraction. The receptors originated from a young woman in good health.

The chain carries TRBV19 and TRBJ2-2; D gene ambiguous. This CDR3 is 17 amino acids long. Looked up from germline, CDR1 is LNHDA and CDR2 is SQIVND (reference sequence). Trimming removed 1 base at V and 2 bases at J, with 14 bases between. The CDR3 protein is CASSIVVVADNTGELFF. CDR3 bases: TGTGCCAGTAGTATAGTGGTAGTAGCAGATAACACCGGGGAGCTGTTTTTT.

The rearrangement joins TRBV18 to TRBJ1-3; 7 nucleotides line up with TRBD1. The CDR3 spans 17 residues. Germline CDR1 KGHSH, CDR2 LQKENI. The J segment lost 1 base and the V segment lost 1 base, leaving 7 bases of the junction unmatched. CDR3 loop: CASSPLRQGDSGNTIYF. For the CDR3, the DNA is TGTGCCAGCTCACCACTACGACAGGGAGATTCTGGAAACACCATATATTTT.

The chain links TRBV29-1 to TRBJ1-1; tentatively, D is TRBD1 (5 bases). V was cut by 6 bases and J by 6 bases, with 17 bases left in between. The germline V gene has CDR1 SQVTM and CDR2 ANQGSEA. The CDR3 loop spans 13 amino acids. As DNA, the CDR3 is TGCAGCGTCCAAGGGTTTGGGGGGTCTGAAGCTTTCTTT. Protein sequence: CSVQGFGGSEAFF. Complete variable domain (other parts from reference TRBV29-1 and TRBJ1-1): SAVISQKPSRDICQRGTSLTIQCQVDSQVTMMFWYRQQPGQSLTLIATANQGSEATYESGFVIDKFPISRPNLTFSTLTVSNMSPEDSSIYLCSVQGFGGSEAFFGQGTRLTVV.

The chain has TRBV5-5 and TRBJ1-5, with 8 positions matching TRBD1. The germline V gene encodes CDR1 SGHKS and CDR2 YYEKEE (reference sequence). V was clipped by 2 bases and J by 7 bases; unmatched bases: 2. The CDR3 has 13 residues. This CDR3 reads CASSLQGGQPQHF. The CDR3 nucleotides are TGTGCCAGCAGCTTACAGGGGGGGCAGCCCCAGCATTTT.

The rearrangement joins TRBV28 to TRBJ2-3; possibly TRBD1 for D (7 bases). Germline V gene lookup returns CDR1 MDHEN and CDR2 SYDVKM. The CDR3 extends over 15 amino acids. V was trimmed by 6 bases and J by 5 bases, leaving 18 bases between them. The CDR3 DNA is TGTGCCAGCAGCCACGACAGGGTCGGGGGAGATACGCAGTATTTT. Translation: CASSHDRVGGDTQYF.

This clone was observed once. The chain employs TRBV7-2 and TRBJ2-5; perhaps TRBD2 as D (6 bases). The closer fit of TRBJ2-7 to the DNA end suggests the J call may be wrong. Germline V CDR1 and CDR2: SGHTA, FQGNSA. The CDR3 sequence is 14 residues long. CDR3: CASSLAEGPYEQYF. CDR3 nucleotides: TGTGCCAGCAGCTTAGCGGAGGGACCCTACGAGCAGTACTTC.

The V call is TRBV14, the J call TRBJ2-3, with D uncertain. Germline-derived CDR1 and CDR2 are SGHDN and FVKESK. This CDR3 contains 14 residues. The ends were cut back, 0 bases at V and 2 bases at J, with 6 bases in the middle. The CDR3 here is CASSQDLPTDTQYF. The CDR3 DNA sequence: TGTGCCAGCAGCCAAGATCTCCCCACAGATACGCAGTATTTT. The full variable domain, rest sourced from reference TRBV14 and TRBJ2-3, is EAGVTQFPSHSVIEKGQTVTLRCDPISGHDNLYWYRRVMGKEIKFLLHFVKESKQDESGMPNNRFLAERTGGTYSTLKVQPAELEDSGVYFCASSQDLPTDTQYFGPGTRLTVL.

CDR3 coding DNA: TGTGCCAGCTGTAACGAGCTCTATGGCTACACCTTC. It translates to CASCNELYGYTF. The J gene is TRBJ1-2, the V gene TRBV28; unclear D gene. Germline loops: CDR1 MDHEN, CDR2 SYDVKM. Trimming removed 8 bases from V and 4 bases from J, with 11 bases in between. The CDR3 sequence is 12 residues long.

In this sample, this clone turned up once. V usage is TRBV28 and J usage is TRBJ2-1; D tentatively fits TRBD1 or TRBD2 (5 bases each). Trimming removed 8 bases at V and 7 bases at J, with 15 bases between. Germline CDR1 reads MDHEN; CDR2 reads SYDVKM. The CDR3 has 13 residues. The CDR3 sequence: CASHRDPGNEQFF. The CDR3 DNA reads TGTGCCAGCCACCGGGACCCAGGTAATGAGCAGTTCTTC.

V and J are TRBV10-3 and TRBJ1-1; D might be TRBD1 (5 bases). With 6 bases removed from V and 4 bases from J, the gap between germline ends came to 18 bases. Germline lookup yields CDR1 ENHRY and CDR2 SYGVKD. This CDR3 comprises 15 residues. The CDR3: CAISDTGRRTTEAFF. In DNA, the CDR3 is TGTGCCATCAGCGATACAGGACGGAGGACCACTGAAGCTTTCTTT.

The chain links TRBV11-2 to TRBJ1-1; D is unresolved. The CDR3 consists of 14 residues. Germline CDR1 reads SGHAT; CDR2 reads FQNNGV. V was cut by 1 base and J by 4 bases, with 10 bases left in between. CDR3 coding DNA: TGTGCCAGCAGCTTAGGGGATCGGTTCACTGAAGCTTTCTTT. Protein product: CASSLGDRFTEAFF. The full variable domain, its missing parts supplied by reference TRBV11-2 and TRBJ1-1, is EAGVAQSPRYKIIEKRQSVAFWCNPISGHATLYWYQQILGQGPKLLIQFQNNGVVDDSQLPKDRFSAERLKGVDSTLKIQPAKLEDSAVYLCASSLGDRFTEAFFGQGTRLTVV.

The CDR3 spells CASSIDSLVGVSTGELFF. The CDR3, as DNA: TGTGCCAGTAGTATAGATTCGCTAGTCGGGGTGAGCACCGGGGAGCTGTTTTTT. The genes are TRBV19 and TRBJ2-2, with TRBD2 as a possible D gene (5 bases). This CDR3 has 18 residues. Per the germline V gene, CDR1 is LNHDA and CDR2 is SQIVND (reference sequence). Trimming took 0 bases from V and 4 from J, leaving 18 bases between them.

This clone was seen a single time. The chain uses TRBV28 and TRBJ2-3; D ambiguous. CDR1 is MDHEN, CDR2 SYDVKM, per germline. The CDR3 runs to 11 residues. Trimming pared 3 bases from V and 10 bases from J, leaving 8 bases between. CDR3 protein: CASSLRLSQYF. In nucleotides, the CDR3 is TGTGCCAGCAGTTTGAGGTTGTCGCAGTATTTT. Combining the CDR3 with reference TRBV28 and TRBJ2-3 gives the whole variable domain DVKVTQSSRYLVKRTGEKVFLECVQDMDHENMFWYRQDPGLGLRLIYFSYDVKMKEKGDIPEGYSVSREKKERFSLILESASTNQTSMYLCASSLRLSQYFGPGTRLTVL.

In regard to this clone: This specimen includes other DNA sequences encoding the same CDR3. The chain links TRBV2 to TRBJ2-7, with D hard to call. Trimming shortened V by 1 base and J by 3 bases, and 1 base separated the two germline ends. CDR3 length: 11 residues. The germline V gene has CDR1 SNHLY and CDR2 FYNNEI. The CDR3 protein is CASSEVYEQYF. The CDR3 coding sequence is TGTGCCAGCAGTGAAGTCTACGAGCAGTACTTC.

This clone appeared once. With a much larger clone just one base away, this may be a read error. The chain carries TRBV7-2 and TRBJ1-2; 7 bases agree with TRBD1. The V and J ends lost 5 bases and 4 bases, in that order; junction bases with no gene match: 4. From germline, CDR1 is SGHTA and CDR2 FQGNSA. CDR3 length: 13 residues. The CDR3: CASSPGQTYGYTF. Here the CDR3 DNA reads TGTGCCAGCAGCCCGGGACAGACCTATGGCTACACCTTC.

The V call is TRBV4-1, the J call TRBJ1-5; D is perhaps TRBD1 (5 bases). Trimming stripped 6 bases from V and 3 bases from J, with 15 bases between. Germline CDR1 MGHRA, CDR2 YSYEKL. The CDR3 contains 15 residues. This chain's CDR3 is CASSPRETANQPQHF. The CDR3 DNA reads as TGCGCCAGCAGTCCACGGGAGACAGCCAATCAGCCCCAGCATTTT.

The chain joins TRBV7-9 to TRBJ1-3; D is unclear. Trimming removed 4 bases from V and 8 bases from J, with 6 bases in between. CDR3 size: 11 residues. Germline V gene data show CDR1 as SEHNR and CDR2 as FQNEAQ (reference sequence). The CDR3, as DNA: TGTGCCAGCAGCTCGAGCGACACCATATATTTT. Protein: CASSSSDTIYF.

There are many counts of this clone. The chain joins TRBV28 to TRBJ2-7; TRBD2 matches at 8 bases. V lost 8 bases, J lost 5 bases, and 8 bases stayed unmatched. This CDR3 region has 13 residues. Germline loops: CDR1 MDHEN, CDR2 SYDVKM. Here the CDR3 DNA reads TGTGCCAGCCACGGGGGGGCACTGAACGAGCAGTACTTC. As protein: CASHGGALNEQYF.

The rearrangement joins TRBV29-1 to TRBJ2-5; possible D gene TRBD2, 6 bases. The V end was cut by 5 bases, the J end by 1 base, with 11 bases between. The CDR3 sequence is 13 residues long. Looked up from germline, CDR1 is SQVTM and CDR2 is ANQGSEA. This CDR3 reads CSVRAGLQETQYF. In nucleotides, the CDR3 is TGCAGCGTTAGAGCGGGCCTCCAAGAGACCCAGTACTTC.

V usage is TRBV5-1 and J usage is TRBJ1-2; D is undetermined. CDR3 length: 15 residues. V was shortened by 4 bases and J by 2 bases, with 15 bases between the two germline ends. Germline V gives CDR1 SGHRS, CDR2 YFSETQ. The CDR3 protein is CASSPGSTANYGYTF. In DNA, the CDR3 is TGCGCCAGCAGCCCGGGATCCACAGCCAACTATGGCTACACCTTC.

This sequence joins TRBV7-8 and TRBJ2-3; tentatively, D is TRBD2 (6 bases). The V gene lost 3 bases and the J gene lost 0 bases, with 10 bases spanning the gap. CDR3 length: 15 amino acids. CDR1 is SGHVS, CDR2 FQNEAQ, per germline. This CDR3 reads CASSLDYLSTDTQYF. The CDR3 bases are TGTGCCAGCAGCTTGGACTACCTTAGCACAGATACGCAGTATTTT.

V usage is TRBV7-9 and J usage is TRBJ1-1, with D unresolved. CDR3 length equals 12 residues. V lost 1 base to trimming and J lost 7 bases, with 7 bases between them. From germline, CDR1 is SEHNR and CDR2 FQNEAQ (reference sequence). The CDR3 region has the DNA TGTGCCAGCAGCTTAGTATCGTTTGAAGCTTTCTTT. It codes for CASSLVSFEAFF.

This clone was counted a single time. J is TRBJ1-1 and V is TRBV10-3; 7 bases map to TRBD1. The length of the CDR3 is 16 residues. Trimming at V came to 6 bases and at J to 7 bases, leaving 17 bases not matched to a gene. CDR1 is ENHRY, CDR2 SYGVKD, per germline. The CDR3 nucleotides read TGTGCCATCAGACCCACTTTACAGGGGCCGTTCCTTGAAGCTTTCTTT. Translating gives CAIRPTLQGPFLEAFF.

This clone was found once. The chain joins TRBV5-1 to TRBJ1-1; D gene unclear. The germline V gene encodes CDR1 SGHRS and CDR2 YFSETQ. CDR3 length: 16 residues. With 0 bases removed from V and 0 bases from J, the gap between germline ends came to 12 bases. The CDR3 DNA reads TGCGCCAGCAGCTTGGATAGTTGGGAAATGAACACTGAAGCTTTCTTT. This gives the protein CASSLDSWEMNTEAFF.